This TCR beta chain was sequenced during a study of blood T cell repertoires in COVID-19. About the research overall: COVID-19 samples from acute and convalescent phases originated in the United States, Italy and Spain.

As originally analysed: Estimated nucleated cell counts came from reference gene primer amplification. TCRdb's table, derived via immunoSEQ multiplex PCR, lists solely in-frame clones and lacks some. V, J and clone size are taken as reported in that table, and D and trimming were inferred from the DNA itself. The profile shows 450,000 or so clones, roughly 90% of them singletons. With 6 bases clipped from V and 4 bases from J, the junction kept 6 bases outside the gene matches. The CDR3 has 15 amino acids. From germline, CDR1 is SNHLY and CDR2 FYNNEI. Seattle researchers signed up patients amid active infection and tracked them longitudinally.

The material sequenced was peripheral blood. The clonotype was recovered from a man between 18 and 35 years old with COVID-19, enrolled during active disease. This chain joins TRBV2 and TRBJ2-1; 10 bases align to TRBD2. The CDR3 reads CASSATSGPYNEQFF. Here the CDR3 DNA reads TGTGCCAGCAGCGCGACTAGCGGGCCGTACAATGAGCAGTTCTTC.